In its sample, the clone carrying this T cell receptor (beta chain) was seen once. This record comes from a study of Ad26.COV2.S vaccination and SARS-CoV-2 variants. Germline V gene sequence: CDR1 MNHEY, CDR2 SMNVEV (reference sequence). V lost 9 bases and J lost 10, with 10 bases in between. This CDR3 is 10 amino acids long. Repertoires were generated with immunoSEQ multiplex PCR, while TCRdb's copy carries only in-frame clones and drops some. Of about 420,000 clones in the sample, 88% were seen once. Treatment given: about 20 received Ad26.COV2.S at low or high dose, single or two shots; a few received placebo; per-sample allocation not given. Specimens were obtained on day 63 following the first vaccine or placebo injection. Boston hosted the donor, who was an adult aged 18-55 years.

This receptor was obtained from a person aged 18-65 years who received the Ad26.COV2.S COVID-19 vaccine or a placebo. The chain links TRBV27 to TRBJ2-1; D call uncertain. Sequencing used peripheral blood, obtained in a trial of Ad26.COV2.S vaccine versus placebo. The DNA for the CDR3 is TGTGCCAGGCGGCGACCAGAGCAGTTCTTC. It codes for CARRRPEQFF.